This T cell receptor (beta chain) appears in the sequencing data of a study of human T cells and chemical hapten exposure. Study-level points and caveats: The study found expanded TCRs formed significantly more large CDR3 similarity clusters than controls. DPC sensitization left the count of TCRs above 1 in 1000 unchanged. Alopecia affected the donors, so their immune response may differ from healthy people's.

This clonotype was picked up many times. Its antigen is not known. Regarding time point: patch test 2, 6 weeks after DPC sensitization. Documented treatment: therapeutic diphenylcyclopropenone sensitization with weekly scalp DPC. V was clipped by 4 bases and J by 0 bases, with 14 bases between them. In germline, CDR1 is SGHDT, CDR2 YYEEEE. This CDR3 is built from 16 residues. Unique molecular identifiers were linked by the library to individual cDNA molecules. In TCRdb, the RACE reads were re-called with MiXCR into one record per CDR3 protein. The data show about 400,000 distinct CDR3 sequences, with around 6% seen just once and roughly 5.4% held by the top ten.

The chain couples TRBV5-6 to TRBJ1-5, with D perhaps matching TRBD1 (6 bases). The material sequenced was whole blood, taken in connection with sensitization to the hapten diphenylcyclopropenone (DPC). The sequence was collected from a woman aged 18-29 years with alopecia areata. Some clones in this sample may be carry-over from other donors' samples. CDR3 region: CASSPGGPGSNQPQHF. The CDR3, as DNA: TGTGCCAGCAGCCCGGGGGGGCCGGGTAGCAATCAGCCCCAGCATTTT.